This TCR beta chain was sequenced in a study of monozygotic twins with inflammatory bowel disease. Study results and limitations: The existence of one strong signal or clonotype linked to IBD lacked support.

As regards this clonotype: Its antigen is unknown.

Looked up from germline, CDR1 is SGHTA and CDR2 is FQGNSA. This CDR3 spans 14 amino acids. Each UMI harboured a 6-nucleotide sample barcode and was appended via template switching. TCRdb reprocessed the 5' RACE reads and keeps a single row for each CDR3 protein, giving no DNA. The sample has some 400,000 distinct CDR3 sequences. This receptor was obtained from a human donor with ulcerative colitis or Crohn's disease, or a healthy co-twin of an affected twin (not recorded which). The V gene is TRBV7-2, the J gene TRBJ1-4. Sequences were obtained from blood. The CDR3 reads CASSPGAGNEKLFF.